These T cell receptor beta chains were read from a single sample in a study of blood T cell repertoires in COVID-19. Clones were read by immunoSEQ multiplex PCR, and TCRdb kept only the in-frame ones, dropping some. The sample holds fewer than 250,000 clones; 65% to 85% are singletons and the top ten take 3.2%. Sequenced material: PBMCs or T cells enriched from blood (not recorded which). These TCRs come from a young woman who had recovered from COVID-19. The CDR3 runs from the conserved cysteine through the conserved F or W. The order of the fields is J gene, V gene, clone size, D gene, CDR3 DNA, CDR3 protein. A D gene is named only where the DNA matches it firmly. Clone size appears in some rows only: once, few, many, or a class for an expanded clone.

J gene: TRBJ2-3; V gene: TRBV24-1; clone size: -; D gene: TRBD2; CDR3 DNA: TGTGCCACCAGTGACCCACTAGCGGGGGGCCGTATTAGCACAGATACGCAGTATTTT; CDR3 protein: CATSDPLAGGRISTDTQYF
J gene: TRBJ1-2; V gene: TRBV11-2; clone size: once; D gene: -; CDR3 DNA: TGTGCCAGCAGCCCCGGACAGTTTGGGAACTATGGCTACACCTTC; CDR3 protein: CASSPGQFGNYGYTF
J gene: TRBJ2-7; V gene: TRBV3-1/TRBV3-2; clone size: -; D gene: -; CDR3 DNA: TGTGCCAGCAGCCCCCTGAGCCCTTACGAGCAGTACTTC; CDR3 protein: CASSPLSPYEQYF
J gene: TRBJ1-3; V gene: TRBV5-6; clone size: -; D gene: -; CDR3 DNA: TGTGCCAGCCAAACAGAGTACTCTGGAAACACCATATATTTT; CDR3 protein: CASQTEYSGNTIYF
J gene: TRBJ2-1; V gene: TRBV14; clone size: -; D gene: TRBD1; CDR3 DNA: TGTGCCAGCAGCCAAAGGGGGCCTAGGGGGCGGGATGAGCAGTTCTTC; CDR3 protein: CASSQRGPRGRDEQFF
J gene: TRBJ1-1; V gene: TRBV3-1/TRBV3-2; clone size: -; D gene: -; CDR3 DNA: TGTGCCAGCAGCCTCAAGGCGGGGCTCGGCACTGAAGCTTTCTTT; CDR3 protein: CASSLKAGLGTEAFF
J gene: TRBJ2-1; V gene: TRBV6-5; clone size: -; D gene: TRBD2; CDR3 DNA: TGTGCCAGCAGTCTGCTAGCGGGGGGGTCTAGTGAGCAGTTCTTC; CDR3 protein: CASSLLAGGSSEQFF
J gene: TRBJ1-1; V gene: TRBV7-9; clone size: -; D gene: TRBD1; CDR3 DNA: TGTGCCAGCAGCCTGACAGGGGACACTGAAGCTTTCTTT; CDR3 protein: CASSLTGDTEAFF
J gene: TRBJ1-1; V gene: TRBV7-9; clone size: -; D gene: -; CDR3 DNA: TGTGCCAGCAGCTTATTACAGGGCCGAGATTTGAACACTGAAGCTTTCTTT; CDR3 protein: CASSLLQGRDLNTEAFF
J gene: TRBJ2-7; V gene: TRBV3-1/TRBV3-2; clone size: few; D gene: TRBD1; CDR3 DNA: TGTGCCAGCAGCCCGGACAGGGATGAGCAGTACTTC; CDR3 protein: CASSPDRDEQYF
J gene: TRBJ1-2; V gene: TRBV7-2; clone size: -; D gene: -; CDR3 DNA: TGTGCCAGCAGCTCACCCCTGGGGCAAGGCTATGGCTACACCTTC; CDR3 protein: CASSSPLGQGYGYTF
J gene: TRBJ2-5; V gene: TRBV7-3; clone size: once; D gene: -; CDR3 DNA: TGTGCCAGCTCCTTAGGGGGTTTAGAGACCCAGTACTTC; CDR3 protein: CASSLGGLETQYF
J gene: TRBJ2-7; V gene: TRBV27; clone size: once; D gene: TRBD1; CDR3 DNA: TGTGCCAGCGCGAGCGGACAGGGGGGCTACGAGCAGTACTTC; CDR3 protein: CASASGQGGYEQYF
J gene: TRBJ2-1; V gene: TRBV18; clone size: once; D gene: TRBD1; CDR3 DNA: TGTGCCAGCTCCCTTACAGGGGGCGATGTTAATGAGCAGTTCTTC; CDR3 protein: CASSLTGGDVNEQFF
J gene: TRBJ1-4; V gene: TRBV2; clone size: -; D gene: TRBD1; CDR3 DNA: TGTGCCAGCAGAGAAGGACAGGGGGGATATGAAAAACTGTTTTTT; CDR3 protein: CASREGQGGYEKLFF
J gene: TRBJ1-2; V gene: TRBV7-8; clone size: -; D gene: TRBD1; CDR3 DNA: TGTGCCAGCAGCCTTACAGGGGAGGCTGGCTACACCTTC; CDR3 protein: CASSLTGEAGYTF
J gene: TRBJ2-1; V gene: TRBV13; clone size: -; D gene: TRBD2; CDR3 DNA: TGTGCCAGCAGCCTCGCGGGGGGGTTAAATGAGCAGTTCTTC; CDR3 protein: CASSLAGGLNEQFF
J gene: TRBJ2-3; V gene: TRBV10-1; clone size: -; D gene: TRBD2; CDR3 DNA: TGCGCCAGCAGTGAGTCAAGAACGGGGGGAAGCACAGATACGCAGTATTTT; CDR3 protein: CASSESRTGGSTDTQYF
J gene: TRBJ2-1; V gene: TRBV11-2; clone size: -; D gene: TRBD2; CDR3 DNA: TGTGCCAGCAGGCGTCCCGGGTCTAGCGGGAGAGATGAGCAGTTCTTC; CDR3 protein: CASRRPGSSGRDEQFF
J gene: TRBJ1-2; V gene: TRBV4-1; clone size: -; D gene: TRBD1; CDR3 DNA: TGCGCCAGCAGCCTGGAACAGGGGAGAGGGTATGGCTACACCTTC; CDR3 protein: CASSLEQGRGYGYTF
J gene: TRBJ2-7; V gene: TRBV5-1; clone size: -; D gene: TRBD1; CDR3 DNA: TGCGCCAGCAGCTCAAGGACAGGGAGCTCCTACGAGCAGTACTTC; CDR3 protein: CASSSRTGSSYEQYF
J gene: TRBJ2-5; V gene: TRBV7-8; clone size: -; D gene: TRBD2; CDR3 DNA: TGTGCCAGCAGCTTAGGCCCGGGGGGGAAAGGGGAGACCCAGTACTTC; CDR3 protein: CASSLGPGGKGETQYF
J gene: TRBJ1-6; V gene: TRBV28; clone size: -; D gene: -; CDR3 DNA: TGTGCCACCGGAGATGTGGCGGGGCCTAATTCACCCCTCCACTTT; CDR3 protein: CATGDVAGPNSPLHF
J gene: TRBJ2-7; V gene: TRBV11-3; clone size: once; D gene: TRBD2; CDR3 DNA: TGTGCCAGCAGCGCGGGGACTAGCGGGAGCGGCGAGCAGTACTTC; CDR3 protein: CASSAGTSGSGEQYF
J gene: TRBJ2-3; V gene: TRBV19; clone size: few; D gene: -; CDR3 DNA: TGTGCCAGTATGTTGGGGGGGGGCCAAGATACGCAGTATTTT; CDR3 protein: CASMLGGGQDTQYF
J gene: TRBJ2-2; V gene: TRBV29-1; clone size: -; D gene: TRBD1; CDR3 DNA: TGCAGCATTAGACAGGGGGCGGTTGGTAGCACCGGGGAGCTGTTTTTT; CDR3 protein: CSIRQGAVGSTGELFF
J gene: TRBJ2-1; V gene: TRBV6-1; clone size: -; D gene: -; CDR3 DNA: TGTGCCAGCAGTGAATTTGGGGCAGGGGGGCCCAGGGAGCAGTTCTTC; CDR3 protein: CASSEFGAGGPREQFF
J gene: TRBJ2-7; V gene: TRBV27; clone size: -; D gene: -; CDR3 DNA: TGTGCCAGCAGTCCGGCGGCAGGGTTTATGAACGAGCAGTACTTC; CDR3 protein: CASSPAAGFMNEQYF
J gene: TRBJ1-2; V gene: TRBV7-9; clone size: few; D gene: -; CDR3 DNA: TGTGCCAGCAGCTTAGTGGCAGGGCAGGGATATGGCTACACCTTC; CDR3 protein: CASSLVAGQGYGYTF
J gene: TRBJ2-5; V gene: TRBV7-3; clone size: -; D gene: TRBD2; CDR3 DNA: TGTGCCAGCAGCTCCGGGACTAGCGGGAGTAAAGGAGAGACCCAGTACTTC; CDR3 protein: CASSSGTSGSKGETQYF
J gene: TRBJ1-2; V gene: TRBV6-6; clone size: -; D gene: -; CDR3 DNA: TGTGCCAGCAGTCCGGGACTCCCGTTTCGGGACAACTATGGCTACACCTTC; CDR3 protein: CASSPGLPFRDNYGYTF
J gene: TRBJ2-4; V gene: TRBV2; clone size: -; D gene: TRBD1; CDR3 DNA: TGTGCCAGCAGTACTGAGGGGGCAGCCAAAAACATTCAGTACTTC; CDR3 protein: CASSTEGAAKNIQYF
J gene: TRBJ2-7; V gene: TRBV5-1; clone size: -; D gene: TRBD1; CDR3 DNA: TGCGCCAGCAGCTTGGACAGGGGCCCCTACGAGCAGTACTTC; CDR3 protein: CASSLDRGPYEQYF
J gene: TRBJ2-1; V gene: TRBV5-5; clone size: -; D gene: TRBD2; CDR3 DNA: TGTGCCAGCACAAGACTAGCGGGAACCCTGAATGAGCAGTTCTTC; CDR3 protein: CASTRLAGTLNEQFF
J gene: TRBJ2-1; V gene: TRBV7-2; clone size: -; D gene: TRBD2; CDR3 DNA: TGTGCCAGCAGCTCGATAGGGGAGGGCCCGAGAAATGAGCAGTTCTTC; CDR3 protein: CASSSIGEGPRNEQFF
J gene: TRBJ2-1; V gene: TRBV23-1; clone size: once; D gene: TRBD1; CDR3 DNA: TGCGCCAGCAGTCTAATATTAGAACAGGGGGTGAACAATGAGCAGTTCTTC; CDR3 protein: CASSLILEQGVNNEQFF
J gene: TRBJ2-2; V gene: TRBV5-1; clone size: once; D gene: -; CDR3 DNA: TGCGCCAGCAGCTTGGCACAGGGGAACACCGGGGAGCTGTTTTTT; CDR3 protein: CASSLAQGNTGELFF
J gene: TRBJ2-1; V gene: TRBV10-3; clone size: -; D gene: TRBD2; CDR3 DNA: TGTGCCATCAGTCCAACGGGGGGTTTCATCTTC; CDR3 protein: CAISPTGGFIF
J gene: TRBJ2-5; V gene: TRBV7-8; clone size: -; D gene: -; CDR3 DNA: TGTGCCAGCAGCTTTACTGAGACCCAGTACTTC; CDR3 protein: CASSFTETQYF
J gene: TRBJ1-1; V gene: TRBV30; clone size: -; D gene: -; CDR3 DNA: TGTGCCTGGAGTGTACAGGGTAACACTGAAGCTTTCTTT; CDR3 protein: CAWSVQGNTEAFF
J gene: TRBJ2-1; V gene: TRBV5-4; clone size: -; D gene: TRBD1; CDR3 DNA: TGTGCCAGCAGCTCTATGACAGGGGGTTCGAATGAGCAGTTCTTC; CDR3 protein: CASSSMTGGSNEQFF
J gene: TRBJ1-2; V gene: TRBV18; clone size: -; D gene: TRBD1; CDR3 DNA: TGTGCCAGCTCACCACCGGGACAGGGACGCGGCTACACCTTC; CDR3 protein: CASSPPGQGRGYTF
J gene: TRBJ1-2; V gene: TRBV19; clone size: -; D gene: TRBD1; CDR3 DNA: TGTGCCAGTGCCTTGGACAGGGGGAACTATGGCTACACCTTC; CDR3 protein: CASALDRGNYGYTF
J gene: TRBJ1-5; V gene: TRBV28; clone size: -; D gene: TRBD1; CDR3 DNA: TGTGCCAGCAGTTTATACGGGACAGGGGATCAGCCCCAGCATTTT; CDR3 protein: CASSLYGTGDQPQHF
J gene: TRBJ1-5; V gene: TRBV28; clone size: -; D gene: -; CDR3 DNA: TGTGCCAGCAGTGAAGGGGCCTATCAGCCCCAGCATTTT; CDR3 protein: CASSEGAYQPQHF
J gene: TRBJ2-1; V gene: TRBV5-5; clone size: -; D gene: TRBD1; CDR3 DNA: TGTGCCAGCAGCGGGAGGGACAGGGGGAAATACAATGAGCAGTTCTTC; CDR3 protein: CASSGRDRGKYNEQFF
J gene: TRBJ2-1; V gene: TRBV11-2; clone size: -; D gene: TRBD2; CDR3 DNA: TGTGCCAGCAGCCGCAATAGCGGGTCGTACAATGAGCAGTTCTTC; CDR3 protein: CASSRNSGSYNEQFF
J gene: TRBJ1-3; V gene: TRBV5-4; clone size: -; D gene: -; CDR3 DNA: TGTGCCAGCAGCTTGAGTGGAGACCTAATAAACACCATATATTTT; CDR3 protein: CASSLSGDLINTIYF
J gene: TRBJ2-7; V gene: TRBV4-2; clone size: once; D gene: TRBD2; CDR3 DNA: TGTGCCAGCAGCCAAGCGCCTAGCGGGAGAACCTCCTACGAGCAGTACTTC; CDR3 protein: CASSQAPSGRTSYEQYF
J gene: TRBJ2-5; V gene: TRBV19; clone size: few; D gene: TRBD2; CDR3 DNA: TGTGCCAGTAGTACTAGCGGGGGGGCGATGAGAGAGACCCAGTACTTC; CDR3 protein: CASSTSGGAMRETQYF